The 8 T cell receptor beta chains given below trace back to one sample, sequenced in a study of OX40 agonist ivuxolimab in advanced cancers. The assay was immunoSEQ multiplex PCR, and TCRdb's table has in-frame clones only and misses some. The sample includes 45,000 to 60,000 clones, 82% of them seen just once. The sample consisted of CD4+ or CD8+ T cells sorted from blood, taken in a trial of the OX40 agonist ivuxolimab. The receptors shown here come from an adult with an advanced solid tumor such as melanoma, head and neck, liver or kidney cancer.

This clone was counted between two and nine times. The chain employs TRBV18 and TRBJ1-1; D is undetermined. V was shortened by 1 base and J by 3 bases, with 6 bases between the two germline ends. CDR1 is KGHSH and CDR2 is LQKENI in the germline V gene. The CDR3 has 13 residues. This chain's CDR3 is CASSPHADTEAFF. The CDR3, as DNA: TGTGCCAGCTCACCACATGCAGACACTGAAGCTTTCTTT. Combining the CDR3 with reference TRBV18 and TRBJ1-1 gives the whole variable domain NAGVMQNPRHLVRRRGQEARLRCSPMKGHSHVYWYRQLPEEGLKFMVYLQKENIIDESGMPKERFSAEFPKEGPSILRIQQVVRGDSAAYFCASSPHADTEAFFGQGTRLTVV.

V and J are TRBV7-9 and TRBJ1-5; the D is unclear. Germline assignment: CDR1 SEHNR and CDR2 FQNEAQ (reference sequence). The CDR3 length is 14 residues. The V and J ends lost 0 bases and 6 bases respectively, with 9 bases between them. As DNA, the CDR3 is TGTGCCAGCAGCTTAGCGAGCACGGCTCAGCCCCAGCATTTT. Protein product: CASSLASTAQPQHF. The full variable domain, rest sourced from reference TRBV7-9 and TRBJ1-5, is DTGVSQNPRHKITKRGQNVTFRCDPISEHNRLYWYRQTLGQGPEFLTYFQNEAQLEKSRLLSDRFSAERPKGSFSTLEIQRTEQGDSAMYLCASSLASTAQPQHFGDGTRLSIL.

The chain recombines TRBV6-5 with TRBJ2-7, with D uncertain. Looked up from germline, CDR1 is MNHEY and CDR2 is SVGAGI. V gave up 4 bases and J gave up 1 base, with 14 bases separating them. The CDR3 spans 15 residues. CDR3 coding DNA: TGTGCCAGCAGTTCAGCTTGGATAGGGTCCTACGAGCAGTACTTC. It encodes CASSSAWIGSYEQYF.

This clone rates as medium-sized. The genes are TRBV4-2 and TRBJ2-7; D unclear. Germline V gene lookup returns CDR1 LGHNA and CDR2 YNFKEQ. CDR3 length: 15 residues. Trimming removed 1 base from V and 1 base from J, with 11 bases in between. CDR3 amino acids: CASSQALLDSYEQYF. CDR3 DNA: TGTGCCAGCAGCCAAGCGCTATTGGATTCCTACGAGCAGTACTTC.

This chain connects TRBV7-3 to TRBJ2-6; a weak D match, TRBD2 (5 bases). CDR3 length: 16 residues. The V gene lost 1 base and the J gene lost 3 bases, with 10 bases spanning the gap. CDR1 and CDR2 (germline): SGHTA, FQGTGA. The CDR3 reads CASSLSGQLGANVLTF. Written as DNA, the CDR3 is TGTGCCAGCAGCTTAAGCGGGCAACTTGGGGCCAACGTCCTGACTTTC. The full variable domain, with the rest looked up from reference TRBV7-3 and TRBJ2-6, is GAGVSQTPSNKVTEKGKYVELRCDPISGHTALYWYRQSLGQGPEFLIYFQGTGAADDSGLPNDRFFAVRPEGSVSTLKIQRTERGDSAVYLCASSLSGQLGANVLTFGAGSRLTVL.

Sample share makes this clone medium-sized. This chain joins TRBV11-3 and TRBJ1-1; D call uncertain. Germline CDR1 SGHNT, CDR2 YENEEA. Trimming took 2 bases from V and 5 from J, leaving 15 bases between them. The CDR3 covers 15 residues. CDR3 bases: TGTGCCAGCAGCTTATTTGGCGGTGGATCGACTGAAGCTTTCTTT. It is translated as CASSLFGGGSTEAFF. The complete variable domain, with remaining parts taken from reference TRBV11-3 and TRBJ1-1, reads EAGVVQSPRYKIIEKKQPVAFWCNPISGHNTLYWYLQNLGQGPELLIRYENEEAVDDSQLPKDRFSAERLKGVDSTLKIQPAELGDSAVYLCASSLFGGGSTEAFFGQGTRLTVV.

V gene TRBV27 combines with J gene TRBJ2-7, with D possibly TRBD1 on 5 matching bases. V lost 5 bases and J lost 0, with 14 bases in between. In germline, CDR1 is MNHEY, CDR2 SMNVEV (reference sequence). The CDR3 covers 15 residues. The CDR3 here is CASSPRAHISYEQYF. The CDR3 DNA sequence: TGTGCCAGCAGTCCCAGGGCCCACATCTCCTACGAGCAGTACTTC.

The chain carries TRBV7-2 and TRBJ2-1, with D possibly being TRBD2 (6 bases). This CDR3 has 15 amino acids. Germline V gives CDR1 SGHTA, CDR2 FQGNSA. Trimming shortened V by 4 bases and J by 3 bases, and 13 bases separated the two germline ends. The CDR3 here is CASSSRQGGYNEQFF. The CDR3 nucleotides read TGTGCCAGCAGCTCACGGCAGGGAGGCTACAATGAGCAGTTCTTC.